The T cell receptor (beta chain) described here comes from a study of control samples from healthy donors and cancer patients. Assay used: immunoSEQ multiplex PCR; TCRdb lists only in-frame clones, some missing. The sample consists of approximately 94,000 clones, roughly 87% of them appearing once. This CDR3 has 12 residues. V was trimmed by 8 bases and J by 6 bases, leaving 12 bases between them. Germline V gene sequence: CDR1 KGHSH, CDR2 LQKENI. J is TRBJ2-3 and V is TRBV18, with D possibly being TRBD1 or TRBD2 (5 bases each). This receptor was identified in a woman between 45 and 60 years old in good health. The sequencing sample was made of blood. The CDR3 protein is CASGGEGDTQYF. The CDR3 DNA reads TGTGCCAGCGGGGGTGAGGGTGATACGCAGTATTTT.